This TCR beta chain was retrieved from a study of response to subunit inactivated influenza vaccine. This CDR3 has 15 residues. Deletions cut 2 bases from V and 6 bases from J, with 13 bases between. Germline V CDR1 and CDR2: LGHNA, YSLEER. MiXCR was run by TCRdb on the RT-PCR reads, yielding one entry per CDR3 protein. Of around 480,000 distinct CDR3 sequences listed, approximately 16% are singletons. This clonotype was found a few times. The chain carries TRBV4-3 and TRBJ2-2; D may be TRBD1 (5 bases). Source: CD4+ T cells sorted from PBMCs, taken about 24 months after vaccination. This TCR was sampled from a man in his fifties or sixties who received an inactivated influenza vaccine. The CDR3 reads CASSQHRFSAGELFF. The CDR3 coding sequence is TGCGCCAGCAGCCAACACAGGTTCTCTGCCGGGGAGCTGTTTTTT.